This T cell receptor (beta chain) is from a study of T cells in tuberculosis. Clones were read by immunoSEQ multiplex PCR, and TCRdb kept only the in-frame ones, dropping some. The sample lists about 24,000 clones; around 95% were seen once. Broader study findings: Shorter CDR3-alpha in active tuberculosis partly drove smaller distances. Using the GMM-specific repertoire gave nearly 90% accuracy versus 60% to 70% with motifs. Active tuberculosis alpha repertoires lay closer to GMM-specific TCRs than controls'.

At study entry, adolescents had tuberculin skin tests and IGRA screening. In the case of this clone: The antigen is not known.

Germline V gene lookup returns CDR1 SGDLS and CDR2 YYNGEE. Trimming took 3 bases from V and 6 from J, leaving 14 bases between them. This CDR3 has 14 residues. The sequenced material came from PBMCs. The genes are TRBV9 and TRBJ2-3, with D possibly TRBD1 on 6 matching bases. This clonotype originated in a donor aged 5 to 30 with latent tuberculosis or without tuberculosis infection. CDR3 in amino acids: CASSAGRGLDTQYF. For the CDR3, the DNA is TGTGCCAGCAGCGCCGGAAGGGGGTTGGATACGCAGTATTTT. The full variable domain, with the rest looked up from reference TRBV9 and TRBJ2-3, is DSGVTQTPKHLITATGQRVTLRCSPRSGDLSVYWYQQSLDQGLQFLIQYYNGEERAKGNILERFSAQQFPDLHSELNLSSLELGDSALYFCASSAGRGLDTQYFGPGTRLTVL.